These 10 T cell receptor beta chains originate from one sample sequenced in a study of a mutant IDH1 vaccine in newly diagnosed glioma. Assay: immunoSEQ multiplex PCR; the TCRdb copy retains only in-frame clones and omits some. Of 90,000 to 100,000 clones listed, 70% to 90% are singletons. Sample time point: baseline, week 1 (first vaccination visit). Treatment specified: pre-vaccination baseline after standard-of-care therapy. The sequencing used PBMCs, collected from a glioma patient treated with radiotherapy, temozolomide or both. Source of these receptors: a woman in her forties or fifties with glioma.

V and J are TRBV2 and TRBJ2-7; unclear D gene. This CDR3 is built from 12 residues. The V end lost 7 bases, the J end lost 7 bases, and 14 bases lay between the germline ends. Germline V gene sequence: CDR1 SNHLY, CDR2 FYNNEI. In DNA form, the CDR3 reads TGTGCCAGCAATCCGGGTTTGGCGGAGCAGTACTTC. Amino acids: CASNPGLAEQYF.

This CDR3 is CASSFFGGDQPQHF. The CDR3, as DNA: TGTGCCAGCAGTTTTTTCGGGGGAGATCAGCCCCAGCATTTT. The chain carries TRBV28 and TRBJ1-5, with D possibly matching TRBD1 (5 bases). CDR1 and CDR2 from the germline V gene are MDHEN and SYDVKM. The CDR3 has 14 amino acids. V lost 3 bases to trimming and J lost 5 bases, with 11 bases between them.

The J gene is TRBJ1-1, the V gene TRBV6-5; D may be TRBD1 (5 bases). The CDR3 runs 15 residues. CDR1 MNHEY and CDR2 SVGAGI come from the germline V gene. V lost 0 bases, J lost 4 bases, and 12 bases lay in between. CDR3 in DNA: TGTGCCAGCAGTTACTCCGGGGGAAGGGGCACTGAAGCTTTCTTT. Translated, it gives CASSYSGGRGTEAFF.

This sequence joins TRBV9 and TRBJ2-5; D might be TRBD2 (5 bases). Germline V CDR1 and CDR2: SGDLS, YYNGEE. This CDR3 is 15 amino acids long. Trimming pared 4 bases from V and 5 bases from J, leaving 18 bases between. This CDR3 is CASSPFMAPGETQYF. In DNA, the CDR3 is TGTGCCAGCAGCCCTTTTATGGCCCCGGGGGAGACCCAGTACTTC.

This chain connects TRBV7-9 to TRBJ2-5; TRBD2 might be the D (5 bases). The V end was cut by 8 bases, the J end by 4 bases, with 11 bases between. This CDR3 spans 12 amino acids. CDR1 SEHNR and CDR2 FQNEAQ come from the germline V gene (reference sequence). The CDR3 sequence is CASLDGGETQYF. CDR3 DNA sequence: TGTGCCAGCCTAGACGGAGGAGAGACCCAGTACTTC.

The chain carries TRBV4-1 and TRBJ2-5; either TRBD1 or TRBD2 may supply D (5 bases each). CDR3 size: 16 residues. Trimming stripped 4 bases from V and 4 bases from J, with 19 bases between. Per germline, CDR1 MGHRA and CDR2 YSYEKL. CDR3 amino acids: CASSRGSQNSRETQYF. The CDR3 DNA reads TGCGCCAGCAGCCGGGGGTCCCAGAATTCGCGAGAGACCCAGTACTTC.

The genes are TRBV7-9 and TRBJ1-4; D perhaps matches TRBD1 (6 bases). V dropped 6 bases and J dropped 0 bases, with 14 bases sitting between them. The CDR3 extends over 16 amino acids. Germline V gene sequence: CDR1 SEHNR, CDR2 FQNEAQ (reference sequence). This CDR3 is CASRPPGVATNEKLFF. The CDR3 DNA reads as TGTGCCAGCAGACCGCCAGGGGTCGCAACTAATGAAAAACTGTTTTTT.

The rearrangement links TRBV6-5 to TRBJ2-5; D may be TRBD1 or TRBD2 (5 bases each). Gene TRBJ2-7 matches the end of the DNA better, so the J call may be wrong. The CDR3 spans 14 residues. Germline CDR1 MNHEY, CDR2 SVGAGI. CDR3 region: CASSPPGTRDEQYF. The CDR3 coding sequence is TGTGCCAGCAGTCCCCCCGGGACCCGGGACGAGCAGTACTTC.

This chain links TRBV6-1 with TRBJ2-7; D is unclear. The CDR3 is 14 amino acids. V lost 8 bases and J 3 bases, leaving 17 bases between the germline ends. Germline CDR1 is MNHNS and CDR2 is SASEGT. The CDR3 here is CASVLGASFYEQYF. DNA for the CDR3: TGTGCCAGCGTACTTGGAGCGAGTTTCTACGAGCAGTACTTC.

The chain recombines TRBV28 with TRBJ1-5; D is perhaps TRBD1 (5 bases). Germline V lookup: CDR1 MDHEN, CDR2 SYDVKM. V was cut by 5 bases and J by 5 bases, with 10 bases left in between. This CDR3 is built from 13 residues. The CDR3 DNA reads TGTGCCAGCAGTAAAGCAGGGCATCAGCCCCAGCATTTT. Amino acid sequence: CASSKAGHQPQHF.